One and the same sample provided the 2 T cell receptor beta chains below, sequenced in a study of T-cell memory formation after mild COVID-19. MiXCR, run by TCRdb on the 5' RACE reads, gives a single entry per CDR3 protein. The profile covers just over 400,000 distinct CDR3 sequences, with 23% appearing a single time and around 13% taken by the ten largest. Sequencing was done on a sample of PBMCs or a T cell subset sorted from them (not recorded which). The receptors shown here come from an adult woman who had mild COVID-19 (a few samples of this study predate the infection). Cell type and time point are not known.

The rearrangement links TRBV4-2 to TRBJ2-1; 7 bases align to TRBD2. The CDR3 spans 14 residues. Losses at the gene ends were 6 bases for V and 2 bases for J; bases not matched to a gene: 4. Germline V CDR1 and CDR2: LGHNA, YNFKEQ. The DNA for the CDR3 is TGTGCCAGCAGATCAGCGGGAACCTACAATGAGCAGTTCTTC. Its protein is CASRSAGTYNEQFF.

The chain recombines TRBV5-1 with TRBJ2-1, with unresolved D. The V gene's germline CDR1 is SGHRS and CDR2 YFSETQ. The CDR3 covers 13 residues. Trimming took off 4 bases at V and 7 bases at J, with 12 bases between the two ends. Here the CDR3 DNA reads TGCGCCAGCAGCCCGGCCGGTGGGAATGAGCAGTTCTTC. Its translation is CASSPAGGNEQFF.